Sequencing of this T cell receptor (beta chain) was carried out in a study of PD-L1 blockade in urothelial cancer (dated by TCRdb to the late 2010s). A note on the overall study: Every patient began therapy at some point between 2013 and 2015 and was given atezolizumab 1,200 mg intravenously every 3 weeks. About 90% of the roughly 30 patients were identified as males with urothelial cancer of bladder origin, and a prior smoking history was reported by 18 of 29 patients. Patients had an ECOG performance status of 0 or 1 and had received between 0 and 3 prior chemotherapy regimens. Blood samples were analyzed at 3 weeks after treatment start (second dose) and at 6 weeks after treatment start. Blood samples yielded a median of around 130,000 T cells and some 80,000 unique TCRs, with median clonality 0.080. The study was an exploratory multi-omic analysis of somatic, immune and clinical correlates of response to PD-L1 blockade with atezolizumab in urothelial cancer. TCR sequencing covered pretreatment tumor samples and matched, serially collected peripheral blood taken before and after atezolizumab treatment. Durable clinical benefit was defined as progression-free survival longer than 6 months, and TCR features were also tested against progression-free and overall survival. In the same patients who had TCR sequencing, pretreatment tumors also underwent whole exome sequencing and RNA sequencing. Durable clinical benefit was achieved by nine patients but not by the remaining 20. Under 30 patients had pretreatment blood TCR-seq, 24 had at least one posttreatment blood collection, and 24 had tumor TCR-seq. Overall study results and their limits: Improved progression-free and overall survival was found to be associated with pretreatment peripheral blood TCR clonality below the median. Because the sample size was small (n = 29) and many of the analyses were exploratory, the results are meant to be hypothesis-generating. Patients with durable benefit showed greater expansion of tumor-associated TCR clones in peripheral blood 3 weeks after starting treatment (n ≈ 22, p = 0.022).

This clone appeared a single time. This clone's antigen is unknown. Base qualities are not at hand, and no much larger clone is one base apart. Synthetic TCR analog templates were spiked into each PCR so that absolute template abundance could be estimated from read counts. The immunoSEQ assay used bias-controlled V and J gene primers to amplify TCRbeta CDR3 regions from genomic DNA. Rearranged TCRbeta segments were sequenced at approximately 20X coverage. Processing in the source paper ran as follows. Clustering was used to correct sequencing errors, and CDR3s were annotated against IMGT to assign V, D and J genes. Only productive TCRbeta rearrangements were used in downstream analyses, excluding out-of-frame or stop-codon sequences. Clonality was computed as one minus Shannon entropy normalized by the log of the number of unique productive sequences. Fisher's exact test with Benjamini-Hochberg correction, at a threshold of adjusted p below 0.01, was used to find clones that differed between time points or between blood and tumor. TCRdb limited this immuneACCESS table to in-frame rearrangements with V and J called. A share of clones is missing; checked studies link under half to unresolved V genes, and the rest is unexplained. V and J calls and clone size follow that table, whereas D and trimming were derived from the DNA. In this sample the table shows fewer than 40,000 clones, roughly 90% of which occur a single time. The ten largest make up about 11% of the sample.

Explained via the paper, the time point label denotes: pretreatment peripheral blood. A total of 25 to 30 patients with locally advanced or metastatic urothelial carcinoma, treated at Memorial Sloan Kettering on a trial protocol, made up the cohort. Peripheral blood mononuclear cells were collected from each patient pretreatment and during treatment, giving between 1 and 8 total time points per patient. The Qiagen DNeasy Blood extraction kit was used to purify genomic DNA from total PBMCs and from tumor samples. PBMCs were collected pretreatment and during treatment, and were isolated and stored as previously described. From its cysteine to its phenylalanine, the CDR3 spans 15 amino acids. Kept here is only the CDR3 DNA, which spans 45 bases and is read in frame from base 1. Reading the germline V gene gives CDR1 SNHLY and CDR2 FYNNEI. V and J are truncated by 0 bases and 6 bases respectively, leaving an intervening sequence of 12 bases.

The material sequenced was PBMCs, taken around atezolizumab (anti-PD-L1) treatment. The chain was built from TRBV2 and TRBJ1-5, with TRBD1 as a weak D call on 6 bases. The clonotype originates from a woman aged 55-75 years with urothelial cancer. The DNA reads as follows: TGTGCCAGCAGTGAAGCGCTTGGGGGCACTCAGCCCCAGCATTTT. The resulting protein is CASSEALGGTQPQHF.